Listed here are 16 T cell receptor beta chains from one sample, sequenced in a study of blood T cell repertoires in COVID-19. TCRdb's table, derived via immunoSEQ multiplex PCR, lists solely in-frame clones and lacks some. The sample has about 160,000 clones, around 89% seen once. Sequencing was carried out using PBMCs or T cells enriched from blood (not recorded which). All receptors come from a woman aged 45-60 years who had recovered from COVID-19.

The V gene is TRBV18, the J gene TRBJ2-3; D might be TRBD1 (7 bases). Trimming took off 2 bases at V and 0 bases at J, with 12 bases between the two ends. Germline-derived CDR1 and CDR2 are KGHSH and LQKENI. The CDR3 contains 16 residues. The CDR3, as DNA: TGTGCCAGCTCACCAAAGACAGGGACTAGCACAGATACGCAGTATTTT. Translating it yields CASSPKTGTSTDTQYF.

The genes are TRBV7-9 and TRBJ2-3; TRBD2 agrees at 8 bases. Germline lookup yields CDR1 SEHNR and CDR2 FQNEAQ (reference sequence). Trimming took 5 bases from V and 4 from J; bases not matched to a gene: 11. The length of the CDR3 is 16 residues. The CDR3 DNA sequence: TGTGCCAGCAGCCCCCCTGCACGGGGGGGCGCAGATACGCAGTATTTT. Translating gives CASSPPARGGADTQYF.

The chain joins TRBV6-1 to TRBJ1-3; D is undetermined. V was cut by 2 bases and J by 7 bases, with 12 bases left in between. The CDR3 has 14 amino acids. Germline CDR1 reads MNHNS; CDR2 reads SASEGT. The CDR3 coding sequence is TGTGCCAGCAGTGAATCTGGGCTTCTTAACACCATATATTTT. This gives the protein CASSESGLLNTIYF.

The chain couples TRBV24-1 to TRBJ2-3; maybe TRBD2 (6 bases). V lost 9 bases and J lost 0, with 12 bases in between. This CDR3 is built from 14 residues. In germline, CDR1 is KGHDR, CDR2 SFDVKD. This CDR3 reads CATRDGSSTDTQYF. Written as DNA, the CDR3 is TGTGCCACCCGGGACGGGAGTAGCACAGATACGCAGTATTTT.

The chain links TRBV7-2 to TRBJ1-6; TRBD1 matches at 9 bases. CDR1 is SGHTA and CDR2 is FQGNSA in the germline V gene. With 5 bases clipped from V and 7 bases from J, the junction kept 9 bases outside the gene matches. CDR3 size: 16 residues. The CDR3 sequence: CASSQAFGTGNSPLHF. DNA for the CDR3: TGTGCCAGCAGCCAAGCCTTCGGGACAGGGAATTCACCCCTCCACTTT. The variable domain in full, completed from reference TRBV7-2 and TRBJ1-6, reads GAGVSQSPSNKVTEKGKDVELRCDPISGHTALYWYRQSLGQGLEFLIYFQGNSAPDKSGLPSDRFSAERTGGSVSTLTIQRTQQEDSAVYLCASSQAFGTGNSPLHFGNGTRLTVT.

This clone was observed a few times. The rearrangement uses TRBV4-3 and TRBJ1-2; D ambiguous. Looked up from germline, CDR1 is LGHNA and CDR2 is YSLEER. Trimming removed 0 bases from V and 9 bases from J, with 20 bases in between. The CDR3 contains 16 residues. The CDR3 DNA reads as TGCGCCAGCAGCCAAGATCCCGGGATAGGAGGAGATAGCTACACCTTC. It yields the protein CASSQDPGIGGDSYTF.

The gene calls are TRBV2 and TRBJ2-1; 9 nucleotides match TRBD2. The trim removed 1 base at V and 5 bases at J, leaving 6 bases unmatched. The CDR3 runs to 16 residues. Germline V gene sequence: CDR1 SNHLY, CDR2 FYNNEI. CDR3 coding DNA: TGTGCCAGCAGTGAAGACGGGCTAGCGGGGAACAATGAGCAGTTCTTC. Amino acid sequence: CASSEDGLAGNNEQFF.

The CDR3, as DNA: TGTGCCAGCAGCCAAGACGTTAGCGGATACGAAAACCAATACAATGAGCAGTTCTTC. Protein: CASSQDVSGYENQYNEQFF. The chain has TRBV4-2 and TRBJ2-1; maybe TRBD2 (6 bases). Germline V gene sequence: CDR1 LGHNA, CDR2 YNFKEQ. The V and J ends lost 0 bases and 4 bases respectively, with 22 bases between them. The CDR3 loop spans 19 amino acids.

V usage is TRBV5-4 and J usage is TRBJ1-6, with 7 positions matching TRBD1. The CDR3 consists of 17 residues. J gave up 6 bases and V 4 bases, and 13 bases lay outside the gene matches. CDR1 is SGHNT, CDR2 YYREEE, per germline (reference sequence). The CDR3 here is CASSILNRDSLNSPLHF. CDR3 DNA sequence: TGTGCCAGCAGCATCTTAAACCGGGACAGCCTTAATTCACCCCTCCACTTT. Supplemented by reference TRBV5-4 and TRBJ1-6, the full variable domain reads ETGVTQSPTHLIKTRGQQVTLRCSSQSGHNTVSWYQQALGQGPQFIFQYYREEENGRGNFPPRFSGLQFPNYSSELNVNALELDDSALYLCASSILNRDSLNSPLHFGNGTRLTVT.

The chain has TRBV11-3 and TRBJ2-1, with 9 bases lining up with TRBD1. Germline V gene data show CDR1 as SGHNT and CDR2 as YENEEA. This CDR3 is 14 amino acids long. J lost 5 bases, V lost 4 bases, and 3 bases had no gene match. In DNA, the CDR3 is TGTGCCAGCAGCTCCGGGACAGGGAACAATGAGCAGTTCTTC. Translation gives CASSSGTGNNEQFF.

The chain has TRBV11-2 and TRBJ1-3; tentative D call: TRBD1 (5 bases). Germline-derived CDR1 and CDR2 are SGHAT and FQNNGV. V was pared by 10 bases and J by 7 bases, with 11 bases between. The CDR3 loop spans 11 amino acids. CDR3 sequence: CATLGGNTIYF. The CDR3 DNA reads TGTGCCACCCTCGGGGGTAACACCATATATTTT.

This chain joins TRBV12-3 or TRBV12-4 and TRBJ2-5; the match to TRBD1 covers 9 bases. Losses at the gene ends were 8 bases for V and 7 bases for J; bases not matched to a gene: 8. The CDR3 runs to 13 residues. The CDR3 spells CASYRTGVGTQYF. CDR3 DNA sequence: TGTGCCAGCTACAGGACAGGGGTGGGGACCCAGTACTTC.

The chain employs TRBV6-2 or TRBV6-3 and TRBJ1-1; D is perhaps TRBD1 (5 bases). The V and J ends lost 3 bases and 2 bases respectively, with 13 bases between them. The CDR3 runs to 15 residues. Germline V gene sequence: CDR1 MNHEY, CDR2 SVGEGT. The CDR3 here is CASSYRGKVNTEAFF. Written as DNA, the CDR3 is TGTGCCAGCAGTTATCGGGGGAAGGTCAACACTGAAGCTTTCTTT.

The rearrangement uses TRBV30 and TRBJ2-1; D call uncertain. V was trimmed by 1 base and J by 8 bases, leaving 18 bases between them. There are 15 residues in the CDR3. The germline CDR1 and CDR2 sequences are GTSNPN and SVGIG (reference sequence). In nucleotides, the CDR3 is TGTGCCTGGAGTGAAGGCGGATCTTTAGTCTATGAGCAGTTCTTC. Translation gives CAWSEGGSLVYEQFF.

The J gene is TRBJ1-1, the V gene TRBV4-1; D is unclear. The CDR3 consists of 15 residues. Germline V gene lookup returns CDR1 MGHRA and CDR2 YSYEKL. V dropped 1 base and J dropped 0 bases, with 9 bases sitting between them. The CDR3 bases are TGCGCCAGCAGCCAAGGGATAGCAATGAACACTGAAGCTTTCTTT. Amino acid sequence: CASSQGIAMNTEAFF.

This chain uses TRBV25-1 with TRBJ1-4; no definite D call. This CDR3 comprises 14 residues. Germline CDR1 and CDR2: MGHDK and SYGVNS. The V and J ends lost 6 bases and 6 bases respectively, with 14 bases between them. CDR3 DNA sequence: TGTGCCAGCAGGGGAGAGGGATGGGATGAAAAACTGTTTTTT. Protein product: CASRGEGWDEKLFF.